The following is a T cell receptor beta chain sequence with its context. Original processing notes: Amplified reference gene primers provided the basis for estimating nucleated cell counts. Profiling relied on immunoSEQ multiplex PCR, and the TCRdb table lists in-frame clones only, not all of them. Clonal size and the V and J genes are those of that table, whereas D and trimming came from the DNA. The table has just under 65,000 clones, approximately 78% seen once. The Seattle patients joined while their infection was active and were tracked longitudinally afterward. These data originate in a study of blood T cell repertoires in COVID-19. With 7 bases clipped from V and 1 base from J, the junction kept 9 bases outside the gene matches. This CDR3 has 16 amino acids. CDR1 KGHDR and CDR2 SFDVKD come from the germline V gene.

The rearrangement uses TRBV24-1 and TRBJ2-3; 8 nucleotides line up with TRBD2. The material sequenced was peripheral blood. This receptor was identified in a man aged 60 to 75 with COVID-19, enrolled during active disease. CDR3 protein: CATRTQETSGTDTQYF. The CDR3 nucleotides are TGTGCCACCAGGACCCAAGAGACTAGCGGCACAGATACGCAGTATTTT.